Each of the 10 T cell receptor beta chains below was sequenced from the same sample in a study of control samples from healthy donors and cancer patients. Profiled with immunoSEQ multiplex PCR; TCRdb holds only in-frame clones, not every one. The table lists 65,000 to 100,000 clones, around 87% of them singletons. What was sequenced was blood. The receptors were gathered from a man aged 50-59 years in good health.

The chain is built from TRBV27 and TRBJ1-4; D possibly corresponds to TRBD1 (5 bases). Trimming took off 5 bases at V and 7 bases at J, with 20 bases between the two ends. CDR3 size: 16 residues. Germline CDR1 MNHEY, CDR2 SMNVEV (reference sequence). The CDR3 sequence: CASSSLGTRGAEKLFF. In DNA form, the CDR3 reads TGTGCCAGCAGTAGCCTCGGGACCCGTGGAGCTGAAAAACTGTTTTTT.

The count of this clone is one. The rearrangement joins TRBV9 to TRBJ1-4; unclear D gene. The germline gives CDR1 SGDLS, CDR2 YYNGEE. CDR3 length equals 15 residues. The V end lost 3 bases, the J end lost 5 bases, and 14 bases lay between the germline ends. The DNA for the CDR3 is TGTGCCAGCAGCGCCCACAACTCCCAAAATGAAAAACTGTTTTTT. It yields the protein CASSAHNSQNEKLFF.

This chain links TRBV4-1 with TRBJ2-1, with 9 bases identical to TRBD2. After removal of 6 bases from V and 9 bases from J, the junction contained 9 bases not matched to a gene. Germline CDR1 reads MGHRA; CDR2 reads YSYEKL. The CDR3 runs to 14 residues. The CDR3 DNA is TGCGCCAGCAGACCTTCGCGGGGGGGCGGTGAGCAGTTCTTC. The encoded protein is CASRPSRGGGEQFF.

V is TRBV6-2 or TRBV6-3 and J is TRBJ2-7; D may correspond to TRBD1 or TRBD2 (6 bases each). The germline CDR1 and CDR2 sequences are MNHEY and SVGEGT. Trimming shortened V by 2 bases and J by 2 bases, and 10 bases separated the two germline ends. The CDR3 extends over 14 amino acids. The CDR3 bases are TGTGCCAGCAGTTACAGGGGGGTGGCCTACGAGCAGTACTTC. Translation: CASSYRGVAYEQYF.

This sequence joins TRBV12-5 and TRBJ1-6; 10 nucleotides match TRBD1. This CDR3 spans 16 amino acids. V dropped 2 bases and J dropped 7; count of bases not matched to a gene: 5. The V gene's germline CDR1 is LGHNT and CDR2 FRNRAP. CDR3 amino acids: CASGLLGTGVNSPLHF. In DNA, the CDR3 is TGTGCTAGTGGTTTGCTTGGGACAGGGGTAAATTCACCCCTCCACTTT.

This clone appeared a few times. The gene calls are TRBV5-1 and TRBJ1-1; D remains unclear. The CDR3 is made up of 15 amino acids. From germline, CDR1 is SGHRS and CDR2 YFSETQ. Trimming stripped 0 bases from V and 0 bases from J, with 9 bases between. The CDR3 spells CASSLGWEVNTEAFF. The CDR3 region has the DNA TGCGCCAGCAGCTTGGGTTGGGAGGTGAACACTGAAGCTTTCTTT.

The J gene is TRBJ2-3, the V gene TRBV5-1; weak D call: TRBD1 (7 bases). Deletions cut 6 bases from V and 2 bases from J, with 16 bases between. The CDR3 is 15 residues long. The germline V gene encodes CDR1 SGHRS and CDR2 YFSETQ. CDR3 amino acids: CASKAGTAFTDTQYF. CDR3 bases: TGCGCCAGCAAGGCGGGGACAGCGTTCACAGATACGCAGTATTTT.

The chain carries TRBV29-1 and TRBJ1-1; TRBD1 is a possible D gene (5 bases). CDR3 length: 14 residues. The germline gives CDR1 SQVTM, CDR2 ANQGSEA. Trimming left V 5 bases short and J 2 bases short, with 15 bases between. CDR3 region: CSVSVYGANTEAFF. CDR3 nucleotides: TGCAGCGTTTCCGTGTATGGGGCCAACACTGAAGCTTTCTTT.

CDR3 in amino acids: CASSSDYEQYF. The CDR3 nucleotides are TGTGCCAGCAGCTCCGACTACGAGCAGTACTTC. The V gene is TRBV9, the J gene TRBJ2-7; D gene ambiguous. V lost 4 bases and J 3 bases, leaving 5 bases between the germline ends. Germline-derived CDR1 and CDR2 are SGDLS and YYNGEE. This CDR3 contains 11 residues.

The chain has TRBV19 and TRBJ1-1; 7 bases are a match to TRBD1. With V trimmed by 3 bases and J by 1 base, 8 bases remained unmatched. CDR1 is LNHDA and CDR2 is SQIVND in the germline V gene (reference sequence). The CDR3 sequence is 16 residues long. CDR3 sequence (DNA): TGTGCCAGTAGTATGAGACAGGGCGTCGGGAACACTGAAGCTTTCTTT. Amino acids: CASSMRQGVGNTEAFF.